These T cell receptor beta chains were read from a single sample in a study of T cells in narcolepsy. The data were produced by immunoSEQ multiplex PCR, yet TCRdb's version contains in-frame clones alone and is incomplete. The profile shows about 30,000 clones, 75% to 85% of them singletons. The specimen sequenced was CD45RA- memory CD4+ T cells from PBMCs. These receptors were taken from a human donor with narcolepsy. The conserved cysteine and the conserved F or W are not part of the CDR3 here. The order of the fields is V gene, clone size, J gene, CDR3 protein. Rows may omit the clone size; those that give it use once, few, many or a size class.

>TRBV30|NA|TRBJ2-7
AWRTTGASYEQY
>TRBV6-5|NA|TRBJ1-4
ASRMRGLGEKLF
>TRBV6-1|NA|TRBJ2-7
ASSQGTGGYEQY
>TRBV6-1|NA|TRBJ1-5
ASSGGQQVYSNQPQH
>TRBV7-8|NA|TRBJ2-1
ASSVSGTSGVAQF
>TRBV30|NA|TRBJ1-1
AWSFLGAGTEAF
>TRBV6-1|NA|TRBJ1-5
ASSRGPQGDQPQH
>TRBV28|NA|TRBJ2-3
ASSRDRETDTQY
>TRBV18|NA|TRBJ1-1
ASSPREGAQTEAF
>TRBV15|NA|TRBJ1-6
ATSRDRGQGNSPLH
>TRBV6-5|NA|TRBJ2-7
ASSYSPQAAREQY
>TRBV14|NA|TRBJ2-7
ASSQDLVRREQY
>TRBV10-2|NA|TRBJ1-2
ASSGSDHSAYGYT
>TRBV10-3|NA|TRBJ2-7
AITSQDLGEQY
>TRBV2|NA|TRBJ2-1
ASSEILAGVDEQF
>TRBV7-2|NA|TRBJ1-4
ASSARNQLAEKLF
>TRBV5-1|once|TRBJ1-1
ASSFEVGRNTEAF
>TRBV19|NA|TRBJ1-1
ASSMGRLNTEAF
>TRBV5-1|NA|TRBJ2-3
ASSLGGPSTDTQY
>TRBV10-2|NA|TRBJ2-1
ASSEVTSAYYNEQF
>TRBV9|NA|TRBJ2-1
ASSAGTGGQGYNEQF
>TRBV5-1|NA|TRBJ2-1
ASSSKGTGVFDEQF
>TRBV19|NA|TRBJ1-6
ASSAGGFNSPLH
>TRBV19|few|TRBJ1-3
ASSKRTAGNTIY
>TRBV29-1|NA|TRBJ2-5
SVLPGTGRIETQY
>TRBV6-5|once|TRBJ2-1
ASSQVSRYNEQF
>TRBV29-1|NA|TRBJ1-2
SVHAGVSSYGYT
>TRBV5-1|few|TRBJ2-1
ASSLGNSYNEQF
>TRBV27|few|TRBJ1-3
ASSSTGGSGNTIY
>TRBV14|NA|TRBJ1-2
ASSQATGGAGYT
>TRBV15|NA|TRBJ1-2
ATSRQVNYGYT
>TRBV27|NA|TRBJ1-2
ASSFYTRGRVGYT
>TRBV9|NA|TRBJ2-5
ASSVAQGALETQY
>TRBV28|NA|TRBJ1-4
ASSWRVSNEKLF
>TRBV4-1|NA|TRBJ2-7
ASSQGGWRGYEQY
>TRBV27|NA|TRBJ1-1
ASSHTWDTEAF
>TRBV11-2|NA|TRBJ1-1
ASRDSGNTEAF
>TRBV27|NA|TRBJ1-1
ASSPGQGPNTEAF
>TRBV11-3|NA|TRBJ1-1
ASSPSRTRTEAF
>TRBV9|once|TRBJ2-7
ASSVGVGEQY
>TRBV29-1|few|TRBJ1-1
SVVRGTNTEAF
>TRBV9|once|TRBJ1-1
ASSVGVGARHGNTEAF
>TRBV19|NA|TRBJ2-4
ASSMEASGSLAKNIQY
>TRBV7-2|few|TRBJ2-7
ASSAGTGGNEQY
>TRBV5-1|NA|TRBJ2-7
ASTPGLAGGTSYEQY
>TRBV18|NA|TRBJ2-7
ASSPSTGSYEQY
>TRBV10-3|NA|TRBJ2-1
ATNTGQGYNEQF
>TRBV6-4|NA|TRBJ2-3
ASSDLGKGGADTQY
>TRBV5-6|NA|TRBJ2-7
ASSKTGTGLYEQY
>TRBV6-5|NA|TRBJ1-2
ASSRQGSSNYGYT
>TRBV5-1|NA|TRBJ2-7
ASRRTGGSYEQY
>TRBV7-2|NA|TRBJ1-4
ASSLAPAGRNEKLF
>TRBV5-1|NA|TRBJ2-1
ASSPGVVGGRSGNNEQF